This T cell receptor beta chain was observed in a study of CD8 T cells in Susac syndrome. The RNA input was 0.5 to 1 ug, and it was reverse transcribed with random hexamers. The immunoSEQ assay covered 54 Vbeta and 13 Jbeta segments for CDR3. A single record per CDR3 protein comes from TCRdb applying MiXCR to the immunoSEQ multiplex PCR reads. The sample shows approximately 210,000 distinct CDR3 sequences, over 90% of them seen only once. The authors carried out high-throughput sequencing of TCR beta. They applied it to CD8+ and CD4+ T cells obtained from blood. The CD8+ and CD4+ T cells were isolated magnetically using a negative isolation approach, whereas the TEMRA cells were enriched by FACS. Looked up from germline, CDR1 is SGHDT and CDR2 is YYEEEE. The CDR3 runs to 13 residues. V shed 5 bases, J shed 3 bases, and the junction held 3 bases outside the gene matches.

This chain links TRBV5-6 with TRBJ2-7, with 9 bases aligning to TRBD2. Sequences were obtained from CD4+ T cells from PBMCs. The sequence was collected from a human donor with Susac syndrome. CDR3 sequence: CASSLAGLYEQYF. The CDR3 bases are TGTGCCAGCAGTCTAGCGGGACTCTACGAGCAGTACTTC.